The rows below give T cell receptor beta chains drawn from one sample of a study of vaccination effects on CD4 cells after COVID-19. The protocol was immunoSEQ multiplex PCR, while the TCRdb copy is restricted to in-frame clones and leaves out a portion. The data contain 42,000 or so clones, more than 60% of them singletons. No cognate antigen is known for these TCRs. The sample consisted of CD4+ T cells from PBMCs cultured with a peptide pool, taken before COVID-19 vaccination. Receptors originate from a human donor who had a prior SARS-CoV-2 infection. Each CDR3 is given with its conserved first and last residue. The D gene is left open where the match is weak. Not all rows give a size; the values are once, few, many and, for expanded clones, a class.

J: TRBJ1-6; length: 18; size: few; D: .; V: TRBV28; DNA: TGTGCCAGCAGTTTCGGGACCCGAAAAGTGGGATATAATTCACCCCTCCACTTT; CDR3: CASSFGTRKVGYNSPLHF
J: TRBJ2-1; length: 17; size: .; D: TRBD2; V: TRBV30; DNA: TGTGCCTACGGGGGAGGAATAGCGGGGGACTCCTACAATGAGCAGTTCTTC; CDR3: CAYGGGIAGDSYNEQFF
J: TRBJ2-2; length: 13; size: .; D: TRBD2; V: TRBV7-3; DNA: TGTGCCAGCAGCCGGACTAGCGACGGGGAGCTGTTTTTT; CDR3: CASSRTSDGELFF
J: TRBJ2-1; length: 13; size: .; D: .; V: TRBV5-5; DNA: TGTGCCAGCAGCTTGGCTCAGTACAATGAGCAGTTCTTC; CDR3: CASSLAQYNEQFF
J: TRBJ1-3; length: 12; size: .; D: .; V: TRBV6-2/TRBV6-3; DNA: TGTGCCAGCAGCTTCTCTGGAAACACCATATATTTT; CDR3: CASSFSGNTIYF
J: TRBJ2-7; length: 15; size: .; D: TRBD1; V: TRBV6-6; DNA: TGTGCCAGCAGTGATACAGGGGACCTAACCTACGAGCAGTACTTC; CDR3: CASSDTGDLTYEQYF
J: TRBJ2-7; length: 17; size: .; D: TRBD1; V: TRBV7-2; DNA: TGTGCCAGCAGCTCCCAACATCTTCCGGGACAGTCCTACGAGCAGTACTTC; CDR3: CASSSQHLPGQSYEQYF
J: TRBJ2-1; length: 14; size: .; D: .; V: TRBV9; DNA: TGTGCCAGCAGCGTATTGGGTGGGAACAATGAGCAGTTCTTC; CDR3: CASSVLGGNNEQFF
J: TRBJ1-1; length: 15; size: .; D: .; V: TRBV27; DNA: TGTGCCAGCAGTTTTTTCTCCGGATCGGTCACTGAAGCTTTCTTT; CDR3: CASSFFSGSVTEAFF
J: TRBJ2-7; length: 14; size: .; D: TRBD1; V: TRBV5-1; DNA: TGCGCCAGCAGCCCCCAGGGGGATTCCTACGAGCAGTACTTC; CDR3: CASSPQGDSYEQYF
J: TRBJ2-6; length: 13; size: .; D: .; V: TRBV6-5; DNA: TGTGCCAGCCAACCACCTGGGGCCAACGTCCTGACTTTC; CDR3: CASQPPGANVLTF
J: TRBJ2-5; length: 17; size: .; D: TRBD2; V: TRBV5-6; DNA: TGTGCCAGCAGCTTGGGGACTAGCGGGGGGGCCCAAGAGACCCAGTACTTC; CDR3: CASSLGTSGGAQETQYF
J: TRBJ1-2; length: 17; size: .; D: TRBD1; V: TRBV19; DNA: TGTGCCAGTAGCCTCCGGGACAGGGGGTCGTTCAACTATGGCTACACCTTC; CDR3: CASSLRDRGSFNYGYTF
J: TRBJ2-7; length: 16; size: .; D: TRBD2; V: TRBV4-1; DNA: TGCGCCAGCAGCCAAGGAAGACTAGCGGGGACCTACGAGCAGTACTTC; CDR3: CASSQGRLAGTYEQYF
J: TRBJ2-1; length: 15; size: .; D: .; V: TRBV10-3; DNA: TGTGCCATCAGTCCCCGACGGGGCCAACCCAATGAGCAGTTCTTC; CDR3: CAISPRRGQPNEQFF
J: TRBJ1-6; length: 14; size: .; D: TRBD1; V: TRBV7-3; DNA: TGTGCCAGCAGCCAAGACAGGGACAATTCACCCCTCCACTTT; CDR3: CASSQDRDNSPLHF
J: TRBJ2-5; length: 13; size: .; D: .; V: TRBV5-4; DNA: TGTGCCAGCAGCTTGCTCCCCCCAGAGACCCAGTACTTC; CDR3: CASSLLPPETQYF
J: TRBJ1-4; length: 15; size: .; D: TRBD1; V: TRBV5-1; DNA: TGCGCCAGCAGCCCAGAGGGGGCGACTAATGAAAAACTGTTTTTT; CDR3: CASSPEGATNEKLFF
J: TRBJ2-3; length: 13; size: .; D: .; V: TRBV2; DNA: TGTGCCAGCGGGTCCGACCTCGCAGATACGCAGTATTTT; CDR3: CASGSDLADTQYF
J: TRBJ2-3; length: 12; size: once; D: .; V: TRBV6-2/TRBV6-3; DNA: TGTGCCAGCAGTTACCCGGCAGATACGCAGTATTTT; CDR3: CASSYPADTQYF
J: TRBJ1-3; length: 15; size: .; D: .; V: TRBV5-1; DNA: TGCGCCAGCAGCTTTACGACCGGCTCTGGAAACACCATATATTTT; CDR3: CASSFTTGSGNTIYF
J: TRBJ1-1; length: 14; size: few; D: .; V: TRBV7-9; DNA: TGTGCCAGCAGCCCAAGCAGGGGAGGCACTGAAGCTTTCTTT; CDR3: CASSPSRGGTEAFF
J: TRBJ1-2; length: 17; size: few; D: .; V: TRBV4-1; DNA: TGCGCCAGCAGCCAAGTTTTGACCCCCGGGACGGACTATGGCTACACCTTC; CDR3: CASSQVLTPGTDYGYTF
J: TRBJ2-1; length: 15; size: .; D: TRBD2; V: TRBV6-5; DNA: TGTGCCAGCAGCCCGGGACTAGCGGGGAACAATGAGCAGTTCTTC; CDR3: CASSPGLAGNNEQFF
J: TRBJ1-1; length: 15; size: .; D: TRBD1; V: TRBV5-4; DNA: TGTGCCAGCAGCTCAGAGGGACAGGCGAGCACTGAAGCTTTCTTT; CDR3: CASSSEGQASTEAFF
J: TRBJ2-1; length: 15; size: .; D: TRBD1; V: TRBV13; DNA: TGTGCCAGCAGCCCATGGGGACAGGGTATTGATGAGCAGTTCTTC; CDR3: CASSPWGQGIDEQFF
J: TRBJ1-6; length: 15; size: .; D: TRBD1; V: TRBV6-5; DNA: TGTGCCAGCACCATGGGACAGGGTTATAATTCACCCCTCCACTTT; CDR3: CASTMGQGYNSPLHF
J: TRBJ1-6; length: 12; size: .; D: .; V: TRBV19; DNA: TGTGCCAGTATTAGGGGAGGGGCACCCCTCCACTTT; CDR3: CASIRGGAPLHF
J: TRBJ1-2; length: 15; size: .; D: .; V: TRBV28; DNA: TGTGCCAGCAGTAGCTGGGGGGGGGCGTACTATGGCTACACCTTC; CDR3: CASSSWGGAYYGYTF
J: TRBJ2-7; length: 19; size: few; D: TRBD1; V: TRBV7-6; DNA: TGTGCCAGCAGCTTAGGCAGGGGGCCGGGTAGGGCGCACTCCTACGAGCAGTACTTC; CDR3: CASSLGRGPGRAHSYEQYF
J: TRBJ2-7; length: 15; size: .; D: TRBD2; V: TRBV7-9; DNA: TGTGCCAGCAGCTTAGGGGAAGTAGCGGGAGACGAGCAGTACTTC; CDR3: CASSLGEVAGDEQYF
J: TRBJ2-7; length: 15; size: few; D: TRBD1; V: TRBV19; DNA: TGTGCCAGTAGTATCCGAGACAGGGGGCCCCACGAGCAGTACTTC; CDR3: CASSIRDRGPHEQYF
J: TRBJ2-7; length: 14; size: .; D: .; V: TRBV7-8; DNA: TGTGCCAGCAGCTTATTCGGAGAAGGCTACGAGCAGTACTTC; CDR3: CASSLFGEGYEQYF
J: TRBJ2-1; length: 14; size: .; D: TRBD2; V: TRBV30; DNA: TGTGCCTGGAGTGGACTAGCGGGAACTCCTGGGCAGTTCTTC; CDR3: CAWSGLAGTPGQFF
J: TRBJ2-5; length: 13; size: .; D: TRBD1; V: TRBV5-6; DNA: TGTGCCAGCAGTCAGGGGGCTAGGGAGACCCAGTACTTC; CDR3: CASSQGARETQYF
J: TRBJ1-1; length: 15; size: .; D: TRBD1; V: TRBV23-1; DNA: TGCGCCAGCACCCCCCGTGCAGGGGGCGGGGCTGAAGCTTTCTTT; CDR3: CASTPRAGGGAEAFF
J: TRBJ2-7; length: 14; size: .; D: .; V: TRBV18; DNA: TGTGCCAGCTCACCTAACTCCCCCTACTACGAGCAGTACTTC; CDR3: CASSPNSPYYEQYF
J: TRBJ1-2; length: 15; size: .; D: .; V: TRBV5-4; DNA: TGTGCCAGCAGCTTGGGGCAACTGAGGGTCGACGGCTACACCTTC; CDR3: CASSLGQLRVDGYTF
J: TRBJ1-1; length: 14; size: .; D: TRBD1; V: TRBV5-1; DNA: TGCGCCAGCAGCTCGGACAGGGGGGGGACTGAAGCTTTCTTT; CDR3: CASSSDRGGTEAFF
J: TRBJ1-6; length: 14; size: .; D: TRBD1; V: TRBV19; DNA: TGTGCCAGTACTAAGACAGGGCGACATTCACCCCTCCACTTT; CDR3: CASTKTGRHSPLHF
J: TRBJ2-1; length: 16; size: .; D: .; V: TRBV28; DNA: TGTGCCAGCAGTTTTCCCCTAGCCCTGGTCGGCAATGAGCAGTTCTTC; CDR3: CASSFPLALVGNEQFF
J: TRBJ2-7; length: 14; size: .; D: .; V: TRBV2; DNA: TGTGCCAGCACAACCCAGAGGGAATCCTACGAGCAGTACTTC; CDR3: CASTTQRESYEQYF
J: TRBJ2-4; length: 13; size: .; D: TRBD2; V: TRBV19; DNA: TGTGCCAGGCCCATCCAGGGAGGGAACATTCAGTACTTC; CDR3: CARPIQGGNIQYF
J: TRBJ2-1; length: 14; size: .; D: .; V: TRBV4-1; DNA: TGCGCCAGCAGCCCAGGGCTTGGGTGGAATGAGCAGTTCTTC; CDR3: CASSPGLGWNEQFF
J: TRBJ2-5; length: 14; size: .; D: .; V: TRBV19; DNA: TGTGCCAGTAGTATGTTGATTTTTGGAGAGACCCAGTACTTC; CDR3: CASSMLIFGETQYF
J: TRBJ2-1; length: 17; size: .; D: TRBD2; V: TRBV5-6; DNA: TGTGCCAGCAGCTTGGATGTGACTAGCGGGTTCTGGGGCGAGCAGTTCTTC; CDR3: CASSLDVTSGFWGEQFF
J: TRBJ2-7; length: 15; size: few; D: TRBD2; V: TRBV7-3; DNA: TGTGCCAGCAGCTTACAGGGAGGGTCCTCCTACGAGCAGTACTTC; CDR3: CASSLQGGSSYEQYF
J: TRBJ2-2; length: 18; size: few; D: TRBD1; V: TRBV19; DNA: TGTGCCAGTAGTATTATGGGACAGGGGGCAAGGGGTACCGGGGAGCTGTTTTTT; CDR3: CASSIMGQGARGTGELFF
J: TRBJ2-2; length: 13; size: .; D: TRBD2; V: TRBV19; DNA: TGTGCCAGTACGACCCGGGGGGGCGGGGAGCTGTTTTTT; CDR3: CASTTRGGGELFF
J: TRBJ1-1; length: 11; size: few; D: .; V: TRBV20-1; DNA: TGCAGTGCTAGTGACAGGCTCCGAGCTTTCTTT; CDR3: CSASDRLRAFF
J: TRBJ2-2; length: 15; size: once; D: TRBD2; V: TRBV7-2; DNA: TGTGCCAGCAGCCTGCTCGGGACTAGCCCCGGGGAGCTGTTTTTT; CDR3: CASSLLGTSPGELFF
J: TRBJ2-3; length: 15; size: .; D: TRBD2; V: TRBV2; DNA: TGTGCCAGCAGTGAAGGCGGGGGGCCAGGCGATACGCAGTATTTT; CDR3: CASSEGGGPGDTQYF
J: TRBJ2-5; length: 16; size: .; D: .; V: TRBV2; DNA: TGTGCCAGCAGTGAAGAGCGACTAGACGTGGGTGAGACCCAGTACTTC; CDR3: CASSEERLDVGETQYF
J: TRBJ1-6; length: 15; size: .; D: TRBD1; V: TRBV5-8; DNA: TGTGCCAGCAGCTTGGCCGGGACAGATAATTCACCCCTCCACTTT; CDR3: CASSLAGTDNSPLHF
J: TRBJ1-2; length: 17; size: few; D: .; V: TRBV5-4; DNA: TGTGCCAGCAGCACCTTGGGGCAGGCGCCCTCGGGCTATGGCTACACCTTC; CDR3: CASSTLGQAPSGYGYTF
J: TRBJ2-5; length: 14; size: few; D: TRBD1; V: TRBV9; DNA: TGTGCCAGCAGCACGACAGGGCAACAAGAGACCCAGTACTTC; CDR3: CASSTTGQQETQYF
J: TRBJ2-4; length: 16; size: .; D: .; V: TRBV4-2; DNA: TGTGCCAGCAGCCAAGATCCAGCAGGGGCCAAAAACATTCAGTACTTC; CDR3: CASSQDPAGAKNIQYF
J: TRBJ2-7; length: 16; size: few; D: .; V: TRBV5-1; DNA: TGCGCCAGCAGCCCGGGGGGCTCGACAGCCTCCTACGAGCAGTACTTC; CDR3: CASSPGGSTASYEQYF